These 8 T cell receptor beta chains were sequenced from one sample in a study of T cell changes during pregnancy in multiple sclerosis. TCRdb keeps only in-frame clones here, not all; method: immunoSEQ multiplex PCR. The data contain 15,000 to 20,000 clones, approximately 84% of them singletons. This specimen consisted of CD8+ T cells from peripheral blood mononuclear cells, obtained in the second trimester of pregnancy. The receptors here all came from a female donor in good health, enrolled as a control in a pregnancy study.

The chain is built from TRBV13 and TRBJ2-1; D may be TRBD2 (6 bases). The germline V gene encodes CDR1 PRHDT and CDR2 FYEKMQ (reference sequence). CDR3 length: 16 residues. Trimming removed 6 bases at V and 4 bases at J, with 19 bases between. This CDR3 is CASRPAYGTGYNEQFF. CDR3 in DNA: TGTGCCAGCAGACCGGCTTACGGGACTGGATACAATGAGCAGTTCTTC.

The chain recombines TRBV11-2 with TRBJ2-3, with TRBD2 as a possible D gene (5 bases). The CDR3 extends over 15 amino acids. Trimming pared 4 bases from V and 0 bases from J, leaving 11 bases between. The V gene's germline CDR1 is SGHAT and CDR2 FQNNGV. The CDR3 coding sequence is TGTGCCAGCAGCTGGGGAGCGGCTAGCACAGATACGCAGTATTTT. It codes for CASSWGAASTDTQYF.

This clone has more than one count but fewer than ten. The rearrangement links TRBV12-5 to TRBJ2-1; D might be TRBD1 (5 bases). There are 14 residues in the CDR3. The ends were cut back, 3 bases at V and 2 bases at J, with 8 bases in the middle. CDR1 is LGHNT, CDR2 FRNRAP, per germline. Here the CDR3 DNA reads TGTGCTAGTGGTTTCAGGGATGCCTACAATGAGCAGTTCTTC. Its translation: CASGFRDAYNEQFF.

V and J are TRBV11-2 and TRBJ1-6; D gene uncertain. Trimming took off 0 bases at V and 7 bases at J, with 13 bases between the two ends. This CDR3 region has 16 residues. CDR1 and CDR2 (germline): SGHAT, FQNNGV. The CDR3 DNA follows: TGTGCCAGCAGCTTAGATGCCCAATGGAGAAATTCACCCCTCCACTTT. This sequence encodes CASSLDAQWRNSPLHF.

This clone has just one count. The rearrangement uses TRBV5-8 and TRBJ2-3; 8 bases match TRBD2. Germline trimming cut 2 bases from V and 3 bases from J; bases unmatched to any gene: 8. The germline CDR1 and CDR2 sequences are SGHTS and YDEGEE. The CDR3 length is 16 residues. The DNA for the CDR3 is TGTGCCAGCAGCTTTGGGGCCGGGGGGGTAACAGATACGCAGTATTTT. This codes for CASSFGAGGVTDTQYF.

The chain joins TRBV4-3 to TRBJ2-1; 11 nucleotides agree with TRBD2. Germline CDR1 reads LGHNA; CDR2 reads YSLEER. With 7 bases clipped from V and 4 bases from J, the junction kept 6 bases outside the gene matches. The CDR3 length is 15 residues. The CDR3 loop is CASTQTSGVYNEQFF. The DNA for the CDR3 is TGCGCCAGCACCCAGACTAGCGGGGTATACAATGAGCAGTTCTTC.

The chain combines TRBV5-6 with TRBJ2-2, with D uncertain. The CDR3 totals 14 residues. Germline CDR1 reads SGHDT; CDR2 reads YYEEEE. V was pared by 4 bases and J by 0 bases, with 7 bases between. The CDR3 reads CASSTYSNTGELFF. The CDR3 DNA is TGTGCCAGCAGCACCTACTCGAACACCGGGGAGCTGTTTTTT.

This chain joins TRBV18 and TRBJ2-5; a possible D gene is TRBD1 (5 bases). Germline V gene lookup returns CDR1 KGHSH and CDR2 LQKENI. V was pared by 1 base and J by 1 base, with 16 bases between. CDR3 length equals 17 residues. The CDR3 DNA is TGTGCCAGCTCACCACGGGGCCGACAGAACCCCCAAGAGACCCAGTACTTC. Amino acid sequence: CASSPRGRQNPQETQYF.